These T cell receptor beta chains were read from a single sample in a study of T-cell memory formation after mild COVID-19. Using its own MiXCR run on the 5' RACE reads, TCRdb lists one record per CDR3 protein. The sample has about 540,000 distinct CDR3 sequences, roughly 20% seen once. The sample comprised PBMCs or a T cell subset sorted from them (not recorded which). The receptors stem from an adult woman who had mild COVID-19 (a few samples of this study predate the infection). Cell type and time point are not known. CDR3s include the opening cysteine and the closing phenylalanine or tryptophan. Rows give clone size only sometimes, using once, few, many, or a class for an expanded clone.

length	size	V	J	CDR3
14	NA	TRBV7-9	TRBJ2-7	CASSPDSGAYEQYF
13	NA	TRBV19	TRBJ2-1	CASSRGAGNEQFF
14	few	TRBV5-1	TRBJ1-1	CASSLALGTLEAFF
12	many	TRBV2	TRBJ2-7	CASSEGSYEQYF
13	NA	TRBV19	TRBJ1-1	CATRLVINTEAFF
13	NA	TRBV19	TRBJ2-2	CASSGTPTGELFF
17	NA	TRBV12-3/TRBV12-4	TRBJ2-1	CASGAGGTFSSYNEQFF
17	NA	TRBV5-5	TRBJ1-1	CASSHDLPGTRDREAFF
14	NA	TRBV12-3/TRBV12-4	TRBJ1-4	CASSLRGIREKLFF
14	NA	TRBV3-1	TRBJ2-4	CASSHTGTGVNRYF
14	NA	TRBV24-1	TRBJ2-4	CATSDPGLPGLQYF
16	few	TRBV12-3/TRBV12-4	TRBJ2-3	CASSFEGVSRTDTQYF
14	NA	TRBV7-9	TRBJ2-1	CASSLSTSHNEQFF
16	many	TRBV25-1	TRBJ1-1	CASSEYRLTGFPEAFF
13	few	TRBV3-1	TRBJ2-5	CASSPSFEETQYF
12	NA	TRBV19	TRBJ2-7	CASSIVPYEQYF
15	NA	TRBV7-9	TRBJ2-7	CASSSLWDRGYEQYF
17	few	TRBV4-2	TRBJ2-3	CASSQDPHGSRADTQYF
16	once	TRBV3-1	TRBJ2-7	CASSQEPADSSYEQYF
15	NA	TRBV5-1	TRBJ2-7	CASSLGDRGTYEQYF
17	NA	TRBV20-1	TRBJ2-2	CSARDRVRTGATGELFF
16	few	TRBV6-2/TRBV6-3	TRBJ2-4	CASKNPGLAGSAIQYF
17	many	TRBV24-1	TRBJ2-2	CATSDPGTGANTGELFF
15	NA	TRBV9	TRBJ2-5	CASSGWTSGKETQYF
15	NA	TRBV27	TRBJ2-7	CASSTPGLGRDEQYF
15	few	TRBV20-1	TRBJ2-1	CSARGGTRDSNEQFF
13	few	TRBV7-3	TRBJ2-6	CASSPGRNNVLTF
15	NA	TRBV20-1	TRBJ2-2	CSARRENANTGELFF
14	NA	TRBV25-1	TRBJ1-2	CASSDQTGLPGYTF
14	few	TRBV5-1	TRBJ2-1	CASSRGQGVNEQFF
15	NA	TRBV4-1	TRBJ1-5	CASSQLTGPGQPQHF
16	few	TRBV3-1	TRBJ2-7	CASSQDRSGRYYEQYF
13	NA	TRBV30	TRBJ1-1	CAWSVLGYTEAFF
12	NA	TRBV6-2/TRBV6-3	TRBJ1-2	CATVPGTGSYTF
15	few	TRBV19	TRBJ1-2	CASSSPGTARYGYTF